The 2 T cell receptor beta chains given below trace back to one sample, sequenced in a study of OX40 agonist ivuxolimab in advanced cancers. Data came from immunoSEQ multiplex PCR; TCRdb stores just in-frame clones and leaves some out. The sample has about 33,000 clones; about 73% are singletons. The sample in question was CD4+ or CD8+ T cells sorted from blood, obtained in a trial of the OX40 agonist ivuxolimab. Source of these receptors: an adult with an advanced solid tumor such as melanoma, head and neck, liver or kidney cancer.

The V gene is TRBV5-6, the J gene TRBJ1-4, with D unclear. CDR3 size: 16 residues. With 4 bases removed from V and 0 bases from J, the gap between germline ends came to 13 bases. Looked up from germline, CDR1 is SGHDT and CDR2 is YYEEEE. The CDR3, as DNA: TGTGCCAGCAGCCCGGACGGAGGGACAACTAATGAAAAACTGTTTTTT. This sequence encodes CASSPDGGTTNEKLFF.

V and J are TRBV2 and TRBJ1-3; 10 bases are shared with TRBD1. CDR1 and CDR2 (germline): SNHLY, FYNNEI. Germline trimming cut 5 bases from V and 1 base from J; bases unmatched to any gene: 2. There are 15 residues in the CDR3. The CDR3 is CASSRQGASGNTIYF. The CDR3 coding sequence is TGTGCCAGCAGTAGACAGGGGGCTTCTGGAAACACCATATATTTT.